Described below is a single T cell receptor beta chain sequence and its context. A much more abundant neighbour one base away suggests this may be a read error. The TCR beta CDR3 regions underwent amplification from RNA transcripts. RT-PCR in the first round used HTBI primers; a second-round multiplex PCR followed. A single record per CDR3 protein comes from TCRdb applying MiXCR to the multiplex PCR reads. Of approximately 540,000 distinct CDR3 sequences in the sample, less than 45% are singletons; the top ten hold approximately 4.1%. The data were taken from a study of Graves' ophthalmopathy and Graves' hyperthyroidism. This TCR was recovered from an adult man with Graves' hyperthyroidism. The sequenced sample was peripheral blood or thyroid tissue (not recorded which).

CDR3 sequence reads: CASTAGQGSNMNTEAFF. CDR3 nucleotide sequence: TGTGCCAGTACCGCGGGACAGGGTTCCAACATGAACACTGAAGCTTTCTTT. V and J are TRBV19 and TRBJ1-1, with 9 bases fitting TRBD1. The CDR3 is made up of 17 amino acids. The germline V gene encodes CDR1 LNHDA and CDR2 SQIVND (reference sequence). V lost 7 bases and J lost 0; bases outside the gene matches: 12.